This T cell receptor (beta chain) was recovered during a study of T cell clonotyping in hematopoietic cell transplantation (dated by TCRdb to the early 2020s). Turning to the overall study: Blood from recipients was drawn about 28 days before transplant and again at days 30, 100 and 180 after transplant. A total of under 150 blood samples were collected in the study from approximately 32 consecutive transplant recipients and their related donors. Patients were recruited between 2015 and January 2017 and followed until late 2020 or death. For five or six patients, samples taken at the onset of acute graft-versus-host disease were compared with samples from patients who never developed GVHD.

What the time point label conveys for this sample: recipient sample taken at acute GVHD onset. Using Nuclei Lysis Solution, genomic DNA was extracted from unfractionated peripheral blood mononuclear cells that were either fresh or cryopreserved. What the research found in general, with its limitations: After transplant, TCR diversity in recipients dropped, and pathologically expanded clonotypes climbed progressively between day 30 and day 180. Recipient repertoires showed only a small fraction of overlap with donor repertoires, and over 95% appeared de novo at the given depth. The sample size was limited, and because cells were not sorted, the contributions of CD4 and CD8 repertoires could not be separated. Inverse Simpson Index values from donors and from recipients before transplant predicted broader TCR repertoire diversity after transplant.

The germline V gene supplies CDR1 MNHEY and CDR2 SVGAGI. Trimming takes 6 bases from V and 4 bases from J, and the germline ends sit 9 bases apart. The CDR3 totals 12 residues, both ends included. Just the 36-base CDR3 DNA is kept, in frame starting at base 1. The immunoSEQ assay, a bias-controlled multiplex PCR using V- and J-specific primers, was used to amplify TCR beta CDR3 regions from genomic DNA. A second PCR step added a proprietary barcode and Illumina adapter sequences to the CDR3 amplicons. CDR3 libraries were sequenced on an Illumina MiSeq instrument. In the paper's pipeline: Export and quality control were done with immunoSEQ Analyzer 3.0, while downstream analyses used R Bioconductor and Immunarch. Repertoire metrics were calculated using only productive rearrangements within the normalized downsampled data set. In the normalized cohort, clonotypes with more than 5 templates were defined as pathologically expanded. Repertoire diversity was measured with the Inverse Simpson Index. The non-normalized data set was used for CMV-specificity analyses so that all clonotypes could be captured. The source is immuneACCESS, and TCRdb retained only in-frame sequences with V and J called. Part of the clones is not carried over; for the studies checked, unresolved V genes explain less than half of this, and the remainder is unexplained. V, J and clone size are those of that table, while D and trimming were read from the DNA. A total of fewer than 10,000 clones appear in this sample, 85% to 90% of them only once. Of the sample, approximately 4.5% is held by the ten largest clones.

For this clone: No cognate antigen has been identified for it. The conserved phenylalanine or tryptophan is not found at the CDR3 terminus, so this likely reflects a read error.

The clonotype comes from a male patient in his sixties who had an allogeneic stem cell transplant from a related donor, so the T cells may come from the graft donor. Some clones in this sample may be carry-over from other donors' samples. The rearrangement joined TRBV6-5 to TRBJ1-2; TRBD1 could be the D gene, as 6 bases match. The sequencing used peripheral blood mononuclear cells, collected at the time of graft-versus-host disease after allogeneic stem cell transplant. The CDR3: CASSLDSYGYTL. The nucleotide sequence reads as follows: TGTGCCAGCAGCCTGGACAGCTATGGCTACACCCTC.